The 14 T cell receptor beta chains below come from one sample, sequenced in a study of cytomegalovirus exposure and HLA in healthy donors. Amplification used 60 Vbeta primers and 13 Jbeta primers. The data were produced by immunoSEQ multiplex PCR, yet TCRdb's version contains in-frame clones alone and is incomplete. The sample has 110,000 or so clones, about 80% seen once; the top ten hold around 8.4%. What was sequenced was PBMCs. The receptor source for this set is a man aged 40-55 years in good health and CMV-seropositive.

This clone occurred once. This sequence joins TRBV2 and TRBJ1-5, with D maybe TRBD1 (6 bases). Per germline, CDR1 SNHLY and CDR2 FYNNEI. V lost 9 bases and J 4 bases, leaving 19 bases between the germline ends. The CDR3 covers 15 residues. The CDR3 region is CASTPGGAPNQPQHF. The DNA of the CDR3 is TGTGCCAGTACGCCCGGGGGGGCCCCAAATCAGCCCCAGCATTTT.

This clone appeared once. CDR3 DNA: TGTGCCAGCAGCACGGGGGAGACCCAGTACTTC. Protein: CASSTGETQYF. This chain uses TRBV2 with TRBJ2-5, with a possible D match to TRBD2 (5 bases). The CDR3 runs to 11 residues. CDR1 and CDR2 (germline): SNHLY, FYNNEI. Deletions cut 6 bases from V and 5 bases from J, with 7 bases between.

The chain combines TRBV6-6 with TRBJ2-2; 8 bases are a match to TRBD1. Germline CDR1 MNHNY, CDR2 SVGAGI (reference sequence). This CDR3 comprises 16 residues. V shed 10 bases, J shed 2 bases, and the junction held 12 bases outside the gene matches. CDR3: CATRKPGQENTGELFF. CDR3 sequence (DNA): TGTGCCACCCGAAAACCGGGACAGGAAAACACCGGGGAGCTGTTTTTT.

V and J are TRBV7-9 and TRBJ2-1; 8 bases agree with TRBD1. The CDR3 spans 14 residues. V shed 10 bases and J 8 bases; nucleotides not matched to a gene: 13. Germline V gene sequence: CDR1 SEHNR, CDR2 FQNEAQ (reference sequence). CDR3 region: CATPYGQGTDEQFF. The CDR3 DNA follows: TGTGCCACCCCGTACGGACAGGGTACCGATGAGCAGTTCTTC.

This rearrangement joins TRBV7-9 to TRBJ2-5, with 11 nucleotides matching TRBD2. The V gene's germline CDR1 is SEHNR and CDR2 FQNEAQ (reference sequence). The length of the CDR3 is 15 residues. Unmatched junction bases numbered 2, after V lost 3 bases and J lost 2 bases. DNA for the CDR3: TGTGCCAGCAGCTTTGGGACTAGCGGTCAAGAGACCCAGTACTTC. Translated: CASSFGTSGQETQYF. Based on the CDR3 plus reference TRBV7-9 and TRBJ2-5, the full variable domain is DTGVSQNPRHKITKRGQNVTFRCDPISEHNRLYWYRQTLGQGPEFLTYFQNEAQLEKSRLLSDRFSAERPKGSFSTLEIQRTEQGDSAMYLCASSFGTSGQETQYFGPGTRLLVL.

V and J are TRBV28 and TRBJ1-5; 7 nucleotides agree with TRBD1. In germline, CDR1 is MDHEN, CDR2 SYDVKM. This CDR3 comprises 18 residues. Unmatched junction bases numbered 11, after V lost 1 base and J lost 2 bases. The CDR3 loop reads CASSLSQGKRGGNQPQHF. CDR3 sequence (DNA): TGTGCCAGCAGTTTATCACAGGGGAAAAGGGGTGGCAATCAGCCCCAGCATTTT.

This clone has only a few counts. The chain is built from TRBV5-4 and TRBJ2-5; 7 bases match TRBD1. The germline CDR1 and CDR2 sequences are SGHNT and YYREEE (reference sequence). After removal of 2 bases from V and 3 bases from J, the junction contained 10 bases not matched to a gene. The CDR3 sequence is 16 residues long. The CDR3 here is CASSFNRGQVEETQYF. CDR3 in DNA: TGTGCCAGCAGCTTCAACCGAGGACAGGTGGAAGAGACCCAGTACTTC.

The chain recombines TRBV5-1 with TRBJ2-2; D not certain. Germline-derived CDR1 and CDR2 are SGHRS and YFSETQ. This CDR3 has 11 residues. V lost 4 bases and J lost 9, with 7 bases in between. This CDR3 is CASSPSRELFF. DNA for the CDR3: TGCGCCAGCAGCCCCTCCCGGGAGCTGTTTTTT.

The chain couples TRBV7-9 to TRBJ2-7, with D perhaps matching TRBD1 (6 bases). There are 12 residues in the CDR3. V gave up 6 bases and J gave up 4 bases, with 10 bases separating them. In germline, CDR1 is SEHNR, CDR2 FQNEAQ (reference sequence). For the CDR3, the DNA is TGTGCCAGCAGTTATAGGGGGTACGAGCAGTACTTC. It translates to CASSYRGYEQYF.

The chain uses TRBV25-1 and TRBJ2-4; tentatively, D is TRBD1 (6 bases). V lost 5 bases to trimming and J lost 12 bases, with 20 bases between them. The CDR3 length is 14 residues. Germline loops: CDR1 MGHDK, CDR2 SYGVNS. CDR3 sequence: CASSMAGGGDSQYF. The CDR3 DNA reads as TGTGCCAGCAGTATGGCTGGGGGCGGAGACAGTCAGTACTTC.

This clone was picked up one time. This sequence joins TRBV7-6 and TRBJ2-3; 8 bases are shared with TRBD1. V shed 0 bases, J shed 3 bases, and the junction held 5 bases outside the gene matches. This CDR3 comprises 16 residues. Germline V gives CDR1 SGHVS, CDR2 FNYEAQ. The CDR3 bases are TGTGCCAGCAGCTTAGCCGCAGGGGGCATTACAGATACGCAGTATTTT. This sequence encodes CASSLAAGGITDTQYF.

As regards this clone: Germline is not matched at one junction end, which may reflect a read error. V and J are TRBV19 and TRBJ2-7; no definite D call. The CDR3 contains 13 residues. Germline V lookup: CDR1 LNHDA, CDR2 SQIVND (reference sequence). In DNA form, the CDR3 reads TGTGCCAGTAGTCCTGATCTATCCTCCGAGCAGTACTTC. Translation: CASSPDLSSEQYF.

The rearrangement links TRBV19 to TRBJ2-7, with D possibly being TRBD2 (6 bases). This CDR3 region has 15 residues. Trimming pared 1 base from V and 2 bases from J, leaving 12 bases between. Looked up from germline, CDR1 is LNHDA and CDR2 is SQIVND (reference sequence). CDR3 coding DNA: TGTGCCAGTAGTATAGTAGGGGAGGCGGCCTACGAGCAGTACTTC. Its protein is CASSIVGEAAYEQYF.

The chain carries TRBV7-9 and TRBJ2-7, with a weak D call TRBD2 (7 bases). V was cut by 3 bases and J by 2 bases, with 14 bases left in between. The CDR3 sequence is 15 residues long. Germline V CDR1 and CDR2: SEHNR, FQNEAQ (reference sequence). CDR3 amino acids: CASSLGGRGPYEQYF. The CDR3 DNA reads TGTGCCAGCAGCTTGGGGGGGCGGGGACCCTACGAGCAGTACTTC.